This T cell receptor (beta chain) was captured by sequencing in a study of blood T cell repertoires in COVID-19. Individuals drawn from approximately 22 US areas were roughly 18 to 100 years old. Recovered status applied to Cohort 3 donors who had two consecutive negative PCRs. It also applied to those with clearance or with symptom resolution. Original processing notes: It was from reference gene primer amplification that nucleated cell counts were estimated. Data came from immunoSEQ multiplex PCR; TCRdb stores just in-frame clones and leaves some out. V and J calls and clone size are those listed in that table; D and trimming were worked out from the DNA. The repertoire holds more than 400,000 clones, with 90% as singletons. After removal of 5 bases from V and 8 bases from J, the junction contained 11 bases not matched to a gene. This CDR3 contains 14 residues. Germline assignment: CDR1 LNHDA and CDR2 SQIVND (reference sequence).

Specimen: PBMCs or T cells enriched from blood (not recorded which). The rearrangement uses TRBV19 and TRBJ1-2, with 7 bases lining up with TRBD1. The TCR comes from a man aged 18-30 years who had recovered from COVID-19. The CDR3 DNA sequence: TGTGCCAGTAGTTCCCCGATACAGGGGAGAGGCTACACCTTC. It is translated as CASSSPIQGRGYTF.